A selection of T cell receptor beta chains follows, all from one sample in a study of tumor-infiltrating lymphocytes in primary liver carcinoma. MiXCR was run by TCRdb on the multiplex PCR reads, yielding one entry per CDR3 protein. The data show some 87,000 distinct CDR3 sequences, just under 70% seen once. Sample: tumor-adjacent normal liver tissue. The source is a middle-aged man with primary liver carcinoma and hepatitis B virus infection. Both conserved end residues are part of each CDR3.

j_gene: TRBJ2-1
v_gene: TRBV6-5
CDR3aa: CASWDPTNEQFF

j_gene: TRBJ1-5
v_gene: TRBV4-1
CDR3aa: CANSQDGQVGQPQHF

j_gene: TRBJ2-3
v_gene: TRBV11-2
CDR3aa: CASSEWDRYTDTQYF

j_gene: TRBJ2-1
v_gene: TRBV11-2
CDR3aa: CASSPEGWLAEGWQFF

j_gene: TRBJ2-1
v_gene: TRBV10-1
CDR3aa: CASSERLGGLTSGTINEQFF

j_gene: TRBJ1-1
v_gene: TRBV5-1
CDR3aa: CASAGFSSNTEAFF

j_gene: TRBJ2-2
v_gene: TRBV7-9
CDR3aa: CASIADRDTGELFF

j_gene: TRBJ2-1
v_gene: TRBV28
CDR3aa: CASSLGGVQGGGEFF

j_gene: TRBJ2-1
v_gene: TRBV11-2
CDR3aa: CASSQTTVYGEQFF

j_gene: TRBJ2-1
v_gene: TRBV2
CDR3aa: CARSIQGDSYNEQFF

j_gene: TRBJ2-1
v_gene: TRBV11-2
CDR3aa: CASSSSAGPTCNEQFF

j_gene: TRBJ2-7
v_gene: TRBV7-2
CDR3aa: CASSLVESSLYGQYF

j_gene: TRBJ2-3
v_gene: TRBV7-8
CDR3aa: CASSPTIQSTDTQYF

j_gene: TRBJ2-7
v_gene: TRBV11-2
CDR3aa: CVSNLADTAYEQYF

j_gene: TRBJ1-2
v_gene: TRBV10-2
CDR3aa: CTNTQGGGFGYTF

j_gene: TRBJ1-3
v_gene: TRBV7-8
CDR3aa: CASSLAYDPGDGNTIYF

j_gene: TRBJ1-5
v_gene: TRBV6-5
CDR3aa: CAGKTGGFNQPQHF

j_gene: TRBJ2-5
v_gene: TRBV11-2
CDR3aa: CASGGVDQETQYF

j_gene: TRBJ2-3
v_gene: TRBV11-2
CDR3aa: CASSYASTETQYF

j_gene: TRBJ1-4
v_gene: TRBV12-3/TRBV12-4
CDR3aa: CASSPDGQGEEKLFF

j_gene: TRBJ2-7
v_gene: TRBV5-4
CDR3aa: CASSKILTGGDEQYF

j_gene: TRBJ2-2
v_gene: TRBV28
CDR3aa: CASRIQGLANTEELFF

j_gene: TRBJ2-5
v_gene: TRBV6-5
CDR3aa: CASSSPGSRETQYF

j_gene: TRBJ1-1
v_gene: TRBV20-1
CDR3aa: CSARDGGWIGTEAFF

j_gene: TRBJ2-4
v_gene: TRBV6-2/TRBV6-3
CDR3aa: CASRGVMSKNIQYF

j_gene: TRBJ1-4
v_gene: TRBV6-5
CDR3aa: CASNYNWDSALNEKLLF

j_gene: TRBJ2-7
v_gene: TRBV11-2
CDR3aa: CASSSSGNLHEQYF

j_gene: TRBJ2-7
v_gene: TRBV2
CDR3aa: CVSRPGTTRGEQYF

j_gene: TRBJ2-7
v_gene: TRBV11-2
CDR3aa: CASTLEYGNYEQYF

j_gene: TRBJ2-3
v_gene: TRBV11-2
CDR3aa: CASILGSDSSTDTQYF

j_gene: TRBJ2-7
v_gene: TRBV11-1
CDR3aa: CASSSSRDSSYEQYF

j_gene: TRBJ2-1
v_gene: TRBV28
CDR3aa: CASSLQAAASYNEQFF

j_gene: TRBJ2-3
v_gene: TRBV28
CDR3aa: CANRFPNTDTQYF

j_gene: TRBJ2-6
v_gene: TRBV6-5
CDR3aa: CASSTTGTSGANVLTF

j_gene: TRBJ2-7
v_gene: TRBV12-3/TRBV12-4
CDR3aa: CASSPWVVESYEHYF

j_gene: TRBJ1-2
v_gene: TRBV13
CDR3aa: CAGSLGLGSTF

j_gene: TRBJ2-3
v_gene: TRBV4-1
CDR3aa: CASSPTPRAGQDTRYF

j_gene: TRBJ2-1
v_gene: TRBV11-2
CDR3aa: CANNPGGNSYNEQFF

j_gene: TRBJ2-7
v_gene: TRBV6-1
CDR3aa: CANSPSGIVPWEQYF

j_gene: TRBJ2-1
v_gene: TRBV29-1
CDR3aa: CSVLPSGCYNEQFF

j_gene: TRBJ2-5
v_gene: TRBV29-1
CDR3aa: CNSRTEKETQYF

j_gene: TRBJ2-5
v_gene: TRBV29-1
CDR3aa: CSVTVGTVTQYF

j_gene: TRBJ1-6
v_gene: TRBV6-1
CDR3aa: CVSSEVGIGANSPLHF

j_gene: TRBJ2-5
v_gene: TRBV12-3/TRBV12-4
CDR3aa: CASGQSRRVTQYF

j_gene: TRBJ2-7
v_gene: TRBV14
CDR3aa: CASSSRYRDSSYEQYF

j_gene: TRBJ2-7
v_gene: TRBV6-6
CDR3aa: CASSYSPGQGVGYEQYF

j_gene: TRBJ2-1
v_gene: TRBV7-2
CDR3aa: CTGSLRGALASYGSYNEQFF

j_gene: TRBJ2-5
v_gene: TRBV2
CDR3aa: CASSSSGRPMGETQYF

j_gene: TRBJ1-1
v_gene: TRBV30
CDR3aa: CAWSGQEWAEAFF

j_gene: TRBJ1-2
v_gene: TRBV4-1
CDR3aa: CAGSRVEGAGYYGYTF

j_gene: TRBJ2-7
v_gene: TRBV12-3/TRBV12-4
CDR3aa: CASSLTPRGIDEQYF

j_gene: TRBJ2-3
v_gene: TRBV11-2
CDR3aa: CASSLLIAGGRTDTQYF